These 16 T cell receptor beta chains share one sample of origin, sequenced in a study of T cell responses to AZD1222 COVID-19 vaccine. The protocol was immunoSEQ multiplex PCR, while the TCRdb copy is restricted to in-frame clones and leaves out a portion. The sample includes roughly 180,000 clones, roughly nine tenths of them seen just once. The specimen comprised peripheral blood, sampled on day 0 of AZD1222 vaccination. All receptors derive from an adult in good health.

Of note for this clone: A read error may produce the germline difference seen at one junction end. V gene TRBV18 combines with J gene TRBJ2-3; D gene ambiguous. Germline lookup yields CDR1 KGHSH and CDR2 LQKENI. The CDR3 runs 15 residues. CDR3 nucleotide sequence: TGTGCTAGCTCAGATCTTAGCTCCAGCACAGATACGCAGTATTTT. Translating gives CASSDLSSSTDTQYF. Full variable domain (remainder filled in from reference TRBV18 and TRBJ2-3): NAGVMQNPRHLVRRRGQEARLRCSPMKGHSHVYWYRQLPEEGLKFMVYLQKENIIDESGMPKERFSAEFPKEGPSILRIQQVVRGDSAAYFCASSDLSSSTDTQYFGPGTRLTVL.

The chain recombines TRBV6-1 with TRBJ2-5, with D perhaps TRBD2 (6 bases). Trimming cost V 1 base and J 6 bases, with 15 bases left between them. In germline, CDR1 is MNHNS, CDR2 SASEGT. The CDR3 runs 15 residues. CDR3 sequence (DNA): TGTGCCAGCAGTGAAGGGGTGCTAGCGCGGCAGACCCAGTACTTC. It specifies CASSEGVLARQTQYF.

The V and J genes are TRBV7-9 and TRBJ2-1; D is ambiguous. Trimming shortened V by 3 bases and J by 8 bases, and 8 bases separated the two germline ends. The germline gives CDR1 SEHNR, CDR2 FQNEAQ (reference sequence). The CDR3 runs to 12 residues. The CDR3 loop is CASSFVSDEQFF. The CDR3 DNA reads TGTGCCAGCAGCTTCGTATCAGATGAGCAGTTCTTC. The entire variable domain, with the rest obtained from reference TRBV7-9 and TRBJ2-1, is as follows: DTGVSQNPRHKITKRGQNVTFRCDPISEHNRLYWYRQTLGQGPEFLTYFQNEAQLEKSRLLSDRFSAERPKGSFSTLEIQRTEQGDSAMYLCASSFVSDEQFFGPGTRLTVL.

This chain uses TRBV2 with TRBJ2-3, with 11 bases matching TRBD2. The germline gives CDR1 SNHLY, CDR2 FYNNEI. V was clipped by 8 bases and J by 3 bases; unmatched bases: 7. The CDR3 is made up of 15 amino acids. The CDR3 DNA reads TGTGCCAGCGCCAGACTAGCGGGGAGGACAGATACGCAGTATTTT. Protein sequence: CASARLAGRTDTQYF.

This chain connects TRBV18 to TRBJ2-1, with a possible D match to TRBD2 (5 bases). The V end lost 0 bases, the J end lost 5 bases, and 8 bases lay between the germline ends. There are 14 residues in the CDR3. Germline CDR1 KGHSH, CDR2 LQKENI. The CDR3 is CASSPPGRDNEQFF. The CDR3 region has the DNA TGTGCCAGCTCACCACCAGGGAGAGACAATGAGCAGTTCTTC. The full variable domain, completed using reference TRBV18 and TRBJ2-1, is NAGVMQNPRHLVRRRGQEARLRCSPMKGHSHVYWYRQLPEEGLKFMVYLQKENIIDESGMPKERFSAEFPKEGPSILRIQQVVRGDSAAYFCASSPPGRDNEQFFGPGTRLTVL.

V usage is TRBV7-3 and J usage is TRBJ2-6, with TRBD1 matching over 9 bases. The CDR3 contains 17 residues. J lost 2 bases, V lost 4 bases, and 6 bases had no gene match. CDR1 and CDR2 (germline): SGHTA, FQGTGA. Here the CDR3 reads CASSSGTGPPGANVLTF. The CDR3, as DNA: TGTGCCAGCAGCTCCGGGACAGGGCCGCCTGGGGCCAACGTCCTGACTTTC.

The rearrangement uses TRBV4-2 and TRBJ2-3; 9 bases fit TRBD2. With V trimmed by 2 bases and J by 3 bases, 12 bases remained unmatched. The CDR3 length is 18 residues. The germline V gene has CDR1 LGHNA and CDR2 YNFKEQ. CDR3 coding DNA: TGTGCCAGCAGCCAAACGAGCGGGGGGACCCCTGGGACAGATACGCAGTATTTT. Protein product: CASSQTSGGTPGTDTQYF.

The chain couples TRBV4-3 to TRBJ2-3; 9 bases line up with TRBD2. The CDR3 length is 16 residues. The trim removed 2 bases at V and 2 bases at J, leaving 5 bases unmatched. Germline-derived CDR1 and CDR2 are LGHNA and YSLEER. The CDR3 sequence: CASSQRAGGPTDTQYF. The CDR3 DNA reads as TGCGCCAGCAGCCAAAGAGCGGGGGGTCCCACAGATACGCAGTATTTT.

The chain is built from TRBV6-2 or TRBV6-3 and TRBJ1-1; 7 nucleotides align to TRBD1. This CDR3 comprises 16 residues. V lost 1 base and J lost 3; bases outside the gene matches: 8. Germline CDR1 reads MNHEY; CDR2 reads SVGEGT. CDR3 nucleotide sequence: TGTGCCAGCAGTTACTACGTAGGGACAGTCTACACTGAAGCTTTCTTT. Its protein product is CASSYYVGTVYTEAFF.

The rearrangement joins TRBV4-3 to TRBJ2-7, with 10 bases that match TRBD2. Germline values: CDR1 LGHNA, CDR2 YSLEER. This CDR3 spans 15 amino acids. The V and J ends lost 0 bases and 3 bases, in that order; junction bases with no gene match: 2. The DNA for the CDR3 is TGCGCCAGCAGCCAAGATTCTAGCGGGGGCTACGAGCAGTACTTC. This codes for CASSQDSSGGYEQYF.

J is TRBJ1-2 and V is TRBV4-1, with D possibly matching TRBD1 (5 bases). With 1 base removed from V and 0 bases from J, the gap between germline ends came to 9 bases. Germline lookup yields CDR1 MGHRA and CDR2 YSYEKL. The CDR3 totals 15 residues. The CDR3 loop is CASSQARGANYGYTF. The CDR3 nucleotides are TGCGCCAGCAGCCAAGCGAGGGGAGCTAACTATGGCTACACCTTC.

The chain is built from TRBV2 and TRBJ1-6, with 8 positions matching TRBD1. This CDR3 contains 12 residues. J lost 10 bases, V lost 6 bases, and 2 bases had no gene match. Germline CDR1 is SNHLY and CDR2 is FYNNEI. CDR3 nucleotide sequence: TGTGCCAGCAGAGACAGGGGCTCACCCCTCCACTTT. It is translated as CASRDRGSPLHF.

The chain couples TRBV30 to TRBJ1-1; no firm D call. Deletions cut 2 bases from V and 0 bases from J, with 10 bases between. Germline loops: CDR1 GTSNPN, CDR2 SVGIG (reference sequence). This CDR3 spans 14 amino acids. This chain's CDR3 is CAWSPTTLNTEAFF. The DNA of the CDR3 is TGTGCCTGGAGTCCCACCACATTGAACACTGAAGCTTTCTTT. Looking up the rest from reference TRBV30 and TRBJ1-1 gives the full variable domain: SQTIHQWPATLVQPVGSPLSLECTVEGTSNPNLYWYRQAAGRGLQLLFYSVGIGQISSEVPQNLSASRPQDRQFILSSKKLLLSDSGFYLCAWSPTTLNTEAFFGQGTRLTVV.

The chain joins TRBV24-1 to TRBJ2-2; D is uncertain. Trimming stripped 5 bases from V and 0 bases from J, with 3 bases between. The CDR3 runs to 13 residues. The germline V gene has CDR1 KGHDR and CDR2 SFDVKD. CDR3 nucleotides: TGTGCCACCAGTGGAGCGAACACCGGGGAGCTGTTTTTT. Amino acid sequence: CATSGANTGELFF.

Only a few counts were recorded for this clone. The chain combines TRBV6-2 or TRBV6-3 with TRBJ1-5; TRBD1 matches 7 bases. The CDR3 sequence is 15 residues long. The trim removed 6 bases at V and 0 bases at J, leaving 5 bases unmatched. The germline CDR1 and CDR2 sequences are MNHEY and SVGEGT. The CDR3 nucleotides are TGTGCCAGCAGCCTCAGGGGGTATAGCAATCAGCCCCAGCATTTT. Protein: CASSLRGYSNQPQHF.

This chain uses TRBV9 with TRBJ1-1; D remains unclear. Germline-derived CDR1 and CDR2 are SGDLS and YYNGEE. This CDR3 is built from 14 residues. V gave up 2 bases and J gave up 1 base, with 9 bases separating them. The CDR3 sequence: CASSVDYGNTEAFF. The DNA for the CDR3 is TGTGCCAGCAGCGTGGATTACGGGAACACTGAAGCTTTCTTT. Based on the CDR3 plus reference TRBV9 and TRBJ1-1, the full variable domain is DSGVTQTPKHLITATGQRVTLRCSPRSGDLSVYWYQQSLDQGLQFLIQYYNGEERAKGNILERFSAQQFPDLHSELNLSSLELGDSALYFCASSVDYGNTEAFFGQGTRLTVV.